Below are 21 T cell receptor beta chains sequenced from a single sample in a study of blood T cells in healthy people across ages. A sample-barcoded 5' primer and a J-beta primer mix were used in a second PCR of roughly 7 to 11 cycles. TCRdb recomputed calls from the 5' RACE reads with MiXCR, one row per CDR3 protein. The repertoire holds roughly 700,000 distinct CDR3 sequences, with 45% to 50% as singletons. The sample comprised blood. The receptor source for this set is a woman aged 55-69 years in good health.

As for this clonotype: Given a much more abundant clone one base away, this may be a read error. CDR3 bases: TGTGCCAACAGTGTAAGGGCTGGGGCCAACGTCCTGACTTTC. Translating gives CANSVRAGANVLTF. The chain recombines TRBV25-1 with TRBJ2-6; the D is unclear. From germline, CDR1 is MGHDK and CDR2 SYGVNS. The CDR3 sequence is 14 residues long. Looking up the rest from reference TRBV25-1 and TRBJ2-6 gives the full variable domain: EADIYQTPRYLVIGTGKKITLECSQTMGHDKMYWYQQDPGMELHLIHYSYGVNSTEKGDLSSESTVSRIRTEHFPLTLESARPSHTSQYLCANSVRAGANVLTFGAGSRLTVL.

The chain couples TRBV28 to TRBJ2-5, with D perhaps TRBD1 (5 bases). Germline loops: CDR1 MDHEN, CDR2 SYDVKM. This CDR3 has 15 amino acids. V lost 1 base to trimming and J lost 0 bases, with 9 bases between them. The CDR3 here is CASSLSGFNQETQYF. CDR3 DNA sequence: TGTGCCAGCAGTTTATCAGGGTTTAACCAAGAGACCCAGTACTTC.

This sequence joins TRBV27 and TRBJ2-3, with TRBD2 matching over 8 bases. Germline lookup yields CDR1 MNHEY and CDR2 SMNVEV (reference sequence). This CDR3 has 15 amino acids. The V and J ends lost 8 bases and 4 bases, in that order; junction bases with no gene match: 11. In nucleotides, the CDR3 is TGTGCCAGCTCCCCTGGCGCGGGAGGCTCAGATACGCAGTATTTT. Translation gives CASSPGAGGSDTQYF.

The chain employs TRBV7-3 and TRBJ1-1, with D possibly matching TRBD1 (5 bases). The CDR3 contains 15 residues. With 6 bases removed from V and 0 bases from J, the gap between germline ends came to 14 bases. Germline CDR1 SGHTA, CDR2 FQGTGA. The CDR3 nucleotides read TGTGCCAGCAGGCCAGGCGGGGGGATGAACACTGAAGCTTTCTTT. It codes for CASRPGGGMNTEAFF. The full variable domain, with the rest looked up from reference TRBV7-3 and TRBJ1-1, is GAGVSQTPSNKVTEKGKYVELRCDPISGHTALYWYRQSLGQGPEFLIYFQGTGAADDSGLPNDRFFAVRPEGSVSTLKIQRTERGDSAVYLCASRPGGGMNTEAFFGQGTRLTVV.

CDR3 DNA sequence: TGCAGTGCTAGAGATCTGGGAGGCTATGGCTACACCTTC. Protein sequence: CSARDLGGYGYTF. The chain uses TRBV20-1 and TRBJ1-2; D remains unclear. Trimming removed 0 bases from V and 4 bases from J, with 9 bases in between. This CDR3 comprises 13 residues. Germline V gives CDR1 DFQATT, CDR2 SNEGSKA (reference sequence).

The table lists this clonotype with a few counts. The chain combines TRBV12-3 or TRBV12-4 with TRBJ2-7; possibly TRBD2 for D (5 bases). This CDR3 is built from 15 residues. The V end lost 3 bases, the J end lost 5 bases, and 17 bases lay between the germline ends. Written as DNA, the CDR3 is TGTGCCAGCAGTTTTCTTGCGGGTTCCCCCAACGAGCAGTACTTC. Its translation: CASSFLAGSPNEQYF.

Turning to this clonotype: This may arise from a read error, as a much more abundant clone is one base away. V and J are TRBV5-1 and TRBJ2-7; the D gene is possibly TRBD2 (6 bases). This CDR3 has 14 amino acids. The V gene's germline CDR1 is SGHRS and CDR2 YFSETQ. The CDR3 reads CTSSLTSGGYEQYF. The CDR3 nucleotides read TGCACCAGCAGCTTGACCTCCGGGGGATACGAGCAGTACTTC.

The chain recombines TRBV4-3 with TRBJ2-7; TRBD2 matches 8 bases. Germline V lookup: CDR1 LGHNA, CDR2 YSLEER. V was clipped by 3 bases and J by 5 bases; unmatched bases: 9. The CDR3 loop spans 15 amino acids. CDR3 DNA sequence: TGCGCCAGCAGCCAGCAAGCGGGAGCCGGGGACGAGCAGTACTTC. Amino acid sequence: CASSQQAGAGDEQYF.

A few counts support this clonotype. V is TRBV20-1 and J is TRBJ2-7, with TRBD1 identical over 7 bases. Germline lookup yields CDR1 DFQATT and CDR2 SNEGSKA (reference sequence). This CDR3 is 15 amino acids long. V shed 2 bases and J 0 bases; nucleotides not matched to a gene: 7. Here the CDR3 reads CSARSGQTSSYEQYF. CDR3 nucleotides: TGCAGTGCTAGATCGGGACAGACGAGCTCCTACGAGCAGTACTTC.

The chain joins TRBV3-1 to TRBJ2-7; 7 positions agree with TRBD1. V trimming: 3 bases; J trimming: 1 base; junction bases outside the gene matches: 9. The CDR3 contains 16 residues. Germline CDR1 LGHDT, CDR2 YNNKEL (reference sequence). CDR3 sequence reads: CASSQPPGTESYEQYF. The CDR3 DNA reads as TGTGCCAGCAGCCAGCCACCAGGGACAGAATCCTACGAGCAGTACTTC.

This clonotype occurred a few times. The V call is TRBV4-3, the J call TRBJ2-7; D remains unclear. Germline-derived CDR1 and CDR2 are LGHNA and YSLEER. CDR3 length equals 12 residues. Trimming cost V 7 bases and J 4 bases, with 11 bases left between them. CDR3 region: CASTEAEYEQYF. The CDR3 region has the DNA TGCGCCAGCACTGAGGCAGAGTACGAGCAGTACTTC.

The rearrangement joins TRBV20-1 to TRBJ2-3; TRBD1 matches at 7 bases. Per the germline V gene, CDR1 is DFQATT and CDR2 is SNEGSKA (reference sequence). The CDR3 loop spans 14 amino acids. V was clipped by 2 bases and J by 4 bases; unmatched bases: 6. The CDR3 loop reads CSARRTGLPDTQYF. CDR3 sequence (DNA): TGCAGTGCTAGAAGGACAGGCCTCCCAGATACGCAGTATTTT.

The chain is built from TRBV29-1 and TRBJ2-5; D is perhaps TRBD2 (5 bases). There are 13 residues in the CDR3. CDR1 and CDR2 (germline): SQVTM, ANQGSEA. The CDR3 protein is CSCGAVLQETQYF. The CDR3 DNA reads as TGCAGTTGCGGAGCGGTCCTCCAAGAGACCCAGTACTTC.

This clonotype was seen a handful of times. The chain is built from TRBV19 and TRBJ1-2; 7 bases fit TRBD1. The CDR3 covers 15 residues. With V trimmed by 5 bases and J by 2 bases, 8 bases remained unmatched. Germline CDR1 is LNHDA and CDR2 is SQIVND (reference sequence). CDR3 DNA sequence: TGTGCCAGTAGTGGGACAGAGAGCCGCAACTATGGCTACACCTTC. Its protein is CASSGTESRNYGYTF. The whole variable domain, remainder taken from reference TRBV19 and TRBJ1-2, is DGGITQSPKYLFRKEGQNVTLSCEQNLNHDAMYWYRQDPGQGLRLIYYSQIVNDFQKGDIAEGYSVSREKKESFPLTVTSAQKNPTAFYLCASSGTESRNYGYTFGSGTRLTVV.

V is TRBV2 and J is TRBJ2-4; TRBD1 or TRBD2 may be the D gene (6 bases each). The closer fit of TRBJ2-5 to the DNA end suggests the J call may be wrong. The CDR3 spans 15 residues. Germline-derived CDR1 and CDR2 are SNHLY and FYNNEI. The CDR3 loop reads CASSEFGQGRETQYF. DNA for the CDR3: TGTGCCAGCAGTGAATTTGGGCAGGGGAGGGAGACCCAGTACTTC.

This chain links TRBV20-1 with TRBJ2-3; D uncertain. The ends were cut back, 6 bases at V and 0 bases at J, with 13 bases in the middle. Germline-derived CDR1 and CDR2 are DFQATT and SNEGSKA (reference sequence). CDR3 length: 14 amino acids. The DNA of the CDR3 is TGCAGTGCCATTTCAGGCAAGAGCACAGATACGCAGTATTTT. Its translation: CSAISGKSTDTQYF.

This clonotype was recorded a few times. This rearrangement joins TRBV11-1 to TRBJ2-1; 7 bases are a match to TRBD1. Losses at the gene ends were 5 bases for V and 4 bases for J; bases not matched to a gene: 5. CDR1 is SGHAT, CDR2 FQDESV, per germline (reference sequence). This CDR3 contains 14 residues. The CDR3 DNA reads TGTGCCAGCAGCGAGGGACAGACTTACAATGAGCAGTTCTTC. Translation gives CASSEGQTYNEQFF.

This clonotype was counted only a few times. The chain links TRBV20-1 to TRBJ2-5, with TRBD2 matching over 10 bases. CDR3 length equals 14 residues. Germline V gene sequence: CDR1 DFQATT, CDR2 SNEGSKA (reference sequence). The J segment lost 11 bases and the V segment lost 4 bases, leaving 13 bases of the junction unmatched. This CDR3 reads CSANYPSGSGEQYF. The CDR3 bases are TGCAGTGCTAATTACCCTAGCGGGAGTGGGGAGCAGTACTTC.

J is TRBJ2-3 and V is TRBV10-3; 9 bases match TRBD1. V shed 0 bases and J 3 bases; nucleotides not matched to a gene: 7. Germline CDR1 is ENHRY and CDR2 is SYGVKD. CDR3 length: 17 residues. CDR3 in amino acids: CAISESGGTGITDTQYF. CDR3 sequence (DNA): TGTGCCATCAGTGAGTCAGGCGGGACAGGGATAACAGATACGCAGTATTTT.

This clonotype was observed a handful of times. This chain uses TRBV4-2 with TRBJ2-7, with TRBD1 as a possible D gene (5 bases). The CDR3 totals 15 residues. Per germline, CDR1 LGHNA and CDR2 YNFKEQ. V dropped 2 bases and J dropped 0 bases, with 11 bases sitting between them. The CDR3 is CASSQPQGYSYEQYF. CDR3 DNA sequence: TGTGCCAGCAGCCAACCCCAGGGCTACTCCTACGAGCAGTACTTC.

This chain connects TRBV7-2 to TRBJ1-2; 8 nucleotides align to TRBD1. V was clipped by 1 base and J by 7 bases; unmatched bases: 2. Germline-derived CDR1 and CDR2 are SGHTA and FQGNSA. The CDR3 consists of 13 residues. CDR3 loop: CASSLGQGLGYTF. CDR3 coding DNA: TGTGCCAGCAGCTTAGGACAGGGGCTTGGCTACACCTTC. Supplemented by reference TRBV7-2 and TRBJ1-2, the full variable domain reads GAGVSQSPSNKVTEKGKDVELRCDPISGHTALYWYRQSLGQGLEFLIYFQGNSAPDKSGLPSDRFSAERTGGSVSTLTIQRTQQEDSAVYLCASSLGQGLGYTFGSGTRLTVV.